This TCR beta chain was captured by sequencing in a study of T-cell memory formation after mild COVID-19. Study information: TCR clusters were largely donor specific.

TCRdb recomputed calls from the 5' RACE reads with MiXCR, one row per CDR3 protein. Found here are roughly 340,000 distinct CDR3 sequences, about 15% of them singletons; the top ten hold around 24%. The germline gives CDR1 SGHDT, CDR2 YYEEEE. The CDR3 is 12 residues long. The V end lost 3 bases, the J end lost 1 base, and 5 bases lay between the germline ends. Study observations and caveats: Contracting CD4+ clones were located mainly in CM and EM, and CD8+ clones in EMRA. CD4/CD8 balance held among clones contracting day 15 to 85, and later expanders leaned CD4+.

Many counts were recorded for this clonotype. Its matching antigen is unknown. The source of this sequence is a man younger than 30 who had mild COVID-19 (a few samples of this study predate the infection). Cell type and time point are not known. The sequencing sample was made of PBMCs or a T cell subset sorted from them (not recorded which). V and J are TRBV5-6 and TRBJ2-7, with D possibly being TRBD1 or TRBD2 (5 bases each). The CDR3 reads CASSWGSYEQYV. As DNA, the CDR3 is TGTGCCAGCAGCTGGGGGTCCTACGAGCAGTACGTC.